A selection of T cell receptor beta chains follows, all from one sample in a study of cytomegalovirus exposure and HLA in healthy donors. Using immunoSEQ multiplex PCR, the repertoire was profiled, and TCRdb retains in-frame clones only, with some absent. The table includes over 95,000 clones, approximately 80% detected once. The source material was PBMCs. The receptor set was obtained from a woman aged 25 to 39 in good health and CMV-seropositive. Each CDR3 is given with its conserved first and last residue. D genes are given only for firm matches. Rows may omit the clone size; those that give it use once, few, many or a size class.

TRBJ1-1 TRBV5-1 . TRBD1 TGCGCCAGCAGCTCAAGTCCGGGACAGGCCAACGGGGGCACTGAAGCTTTCTTT CASSSSPGQANGGTEAFF
TRBJ2-1 TRBV5-4 once . TGTGCCAGCAGCCCAGAAGGGAGATCCTACAATGAGCAGTTCTTC CASSPEGRSYNEQFF
TRBJ1-2 TRBV27 . . TGTGCCAGCAGTTTTGTGGGGGCCGGGGACTATGGCTACACCTTC CASSFVGAGDYGYTF
TRBJ1-1 TRBV6-1 few . TGTGCCAGCAGTCCCCGGACACCCAAGAACACTGAAGCTTTCTTT CASSPRTPKNTEAFF
TRBJ2-3 TRBV7-9 . . TGTGCCAGCGCGAGGCAGGGCGCAGATACGCAGTATTTT CASARQGADTQYF
TRBJ2-7 TRBV27 . TRBD2 TGTGCCAGGCAAAGTAGGGGGGGACTAGTGGGTTACGAGCAGTACTTC CARQSRGGLVGYEQYF
TRBJ2-3 TRBV7-3 . TRBD2 TGTGCCAGCAGCTTGGCTAGCGGGAGGGCAGATACGCAGTATTTT CASSLASGRADTQYF
TRBJ2-3 TRBV6-5 . . TGTGCCAGCAACTCACCGACAGATACGCAGTATTTT CASNSPTDTQYF
TRBJ2-7 TRBV7-9 . . TGTGCCAGCAGCTCTAATCAGGGGCGCGAGCAGTACTTC CASSSNQGREQYF
TRBJ2-7 TRBV29-1 . . TGCAGCGTTGACCAGGGGCCCGGCCCTTACGAGCAGTACTTC CSVDQGPGPYEQYF
TRBJ2-7 TRBV25-1 . . TGTGCCAGCAGTGAACGAGGGTCCGAGCAGTACTTC CASSERGSEQYF
TRBJ1-2 TRBV30 . . TGTGCCTGGAGTAAAATGGGACAAGCTGGGGGCTATGGCTACACCTTC CAWSKMGQAGGYGYTF
TRBJ1-1 TRBV6-6 . . TGTGCCAGCAATAAACAGAGGGCGGAGAGCACTGAAGCTTTCTTT CASNKQRAESTEAFF
TRBJ2-3 TRBV19 once . TGTGCCAGTACCGATGGGCGTGCGACAGATACGCAGTATTTT CASTDGRATDTQYF
TRBJ1-5 TRBV7-6 . . TGTGCCAGCAGCGGACAGCCGAATCAGCCCCAGCATTTT CASSGQPNQPQHF
TRBJ2-3 TRBV4-2 few TRBD2 TGTGCCAGCAGATCGCAGCGGGACCCAGATACGCAGTATTTT CASRSQRDPDTQYF
TRBJ1-2 TRBV5-1 few TRBD1 TGCGCCAGCAGGGAAGGACAGGGACTCTTCGACTATGGCTACACCTTC CASREGQGLFDYGYTF
TRBJ1-5 TRBV6-6 few TRBD1 TGTGCCAGCAGTGGTGATACCGGGACAGGCTGGCAGCCCCAGCATTTT CASSGDTGTGWQPQHF
TRBJ2-4 TRBV6-5 . TRBD1 TGTGCCAGCAGCGTGACAGGGGACATTCAGTACTTC CASSVTGDIQYF
TRBJ2-2 TRBV5-8 . TRBD1 TGTGCCAGCAACGACAGGGGGCTGAACACCGGGGAGCTGTTTTTT CASNDRGLNTGELFF
TRBJ2-7 TRBV6-1 . . TGTGCCAGCAGCTCAGGACAGTTCTACGAGCAGTACTTC CASSSGQFYEQYF
TRBJ2-7 TRBV7-8 . TRBD2 TGTGCCAGCAGCTTGATTGAGCGGGAGTTACCCTACGAGCAGTACTTC CASSLIERELPYEQYF
TRBJ1-4 TRBV11-2 . TRBD1 TGTGCCAGCAGGGGACAGAACCATGAAAAACTGTTTTTT CASRGQNHEKLFF
TRBJ2-3 TRBV27 . . TGTGCCAGCAGCCGTGTATCCGGACTAAAACGGGATACGCAGTATTTT CASSRVSGLKRDTQYF
TRBJ2-7 TRBV4-2 . TRBD2 TGTGCCAGCAGCCAAGATACTAGCGGGGCCAGCGAGCAGTACTTC CASSQDTSGASEQYF
TRBJ2-7 TRBV18 . . TGTGCCAGCTCACCACCGCAGGGCGGCGAGCAGTACTTC CASSPPQGGEQYF